This TCR beta chain is drawn from a study of PD-1 blockade in classical Hodgkin lymphoma. Notes on the study in general: Researchers reported that CD4+ TCR diversity, though not CD8+, rose significantly by C4D1.

Clones were sequenced by immunoSEQ multiplex PCR, and TCRdb holds only the in-frame ones, with some missing. The top ten hold approximately 0.49% of the sample, which has 25,000 to 35,000 clones, about 88% seen once. This clone was counted a single time. Its antigen is unidentified. The sample's time point: cycle 4 day 1 (C4D1), after 6 weeks of nivolumab. Every patient was affected by relapse after autologous stem cell transplantation, while exposure to brentuximab vedotin was not uniform. Magnetic negative selection was used to purify CD4+ T cells from thawed PBMCs. V shed 1 base, J shed 9 bases, and the junction held 10 bases outside the gene matches. The CDR3 runs to 16 residues. Germline V gene lookup returns CDR1 MGHRA and CDR2 YSYEKL.

V gene TRBV4-1 combines with J gene TRBJ2-1, with TRBD2 matching 9 bases. Source: CD4+ T cells from blood, taken before the fourth cycle of nivolumab. The receptor comes from a human donor with classical Hodgkin lymphoma. CDR3 in DNA: TGCGCCAGCAGCCAAGCGGGTGCGGGAGGGCTGGGTGAGCAGTTCTTC. Its protein product is CASSQAGAGGLGEQFF.